This is a list of T cell receptor beta chains from one sample in a study of blood T cell repertoires in COVID-19. Assay: immunoSEQ multiplex PCR; the TCRdb copy retains only in-frame clones and omits some. The profile shows 250,000 or so clones, roughly 87% of them singletons. The sequenced sample was peripheral blood. Receptors originate from a woman under 40 with acute or convalescent COVID-19. The conserved cysteine and the conserved F or W are not part of the CDR3 here. Fields, in order: V gene, D gene, J gene, CDR3 protein. D genes are given only for firm matches.

TRBV5-4	NA	TRBJ2-7	ASSLDMIEQY
TRBV11-3	TRBD2	TRBJ2-5	ASSLLAGVETQY
TRBV7-3	TRBD2	TRBJ2-1	ASSPAGLAGVEQF
TRBV7-3	TRBD2	TRBJ2-2	ASSLAGGPNTGELF
TRBV5-1	TRBD1	TRBJ2-7	ASSARGIPYEQY
TRBV5-1	NA	TRBJ2-1	ASSSRNEQF
TRBV2	NA	TRBJ1-5	ASNSGQTFFGPQH
TRBV6-2/TRBV6-3	NA	TRBJ2-1	ASSYGSYEQF
TRBV9	NA	TRBJ2-1	ASSVLGGDEQF
TRBV6-4	NA	TRBJ2-2	ASSDSGGTRTGELF
TRBV20-1	NA	TRBJ1-2	SVEYYGYT
TRBV27	TRBD1	TRBJ2-7	ASSLSPRTGGTYEQY
TRBV7-2	NA	TRBJ2-1	ASSPRIQGSYNEQF
TRBV19	NA	TRBJ1-5	ASSTQTVSPQH
TRBV9	NA	TRBJ1-1	ASSGHRATEAF
TRBV7-9	NA	TRBJ2-7	ASSGGYRGYEQY
TRBV14	TRBD1	TRBJ1-4	ASSPPDRGRGEKLF
TRBV18	TRBD2	TRBJ2-7	ASSPLGSGRAYEQY